This is a list of T cell receptor beta chains from one sample in a study of T cell repertoires in cytomegalovirus infection. Antigens for these TCRs are unknown. From the reads, TCRdb called clonotypes with MiXCR, one entry per CDR3 protein. This table holds tens of thousands of distinct CDR3 sequences, approximately 46% found once. The material was CD8+ T cells from cultured PBMCs, obtained from culture after CMV antigen stimulation. Receptors originate from a human donor in good health (CMV status not recorded). Some clones in this sample may be carry-over from other donors' samples. Each CDR3 is given with its conserved first and last residue. D genes are given only for firm matches. Clone size is not always given. Where it is, it says once, few, many or a class for expanded clones.

size: NA; D: TRBD2; V: TRBV6-1; J: TRBJ2-1; length: 14; DNA: TGTGCCAGCGGGTGGGCGGGGGGGCCGAATGAGCAGTTCTTC; CDR3: CASGWAGGPNEQFF
size: NA; D: NA; V: TRBV20-1; J: TRBJ1-5; length: 13; DNA: TGCAGTGCTAGGGGGGGTGCCGATCAGCCCCAGCATTTT; CDR3: CSARGGADQPQHF
size: NA; D: TRBD2; V: TRBV12-3/TRBV12-4; J: TRBJ2-2; length: 14; DNA: TGTGCCAGCACTAGCGGGCAGAACACCGGGGAGCTGTTTTTT; CDR3: CASTSGQNTGELFF
size: few; D: TRBD2; V: TRBV15; J: TRBJ2-3; length: 16; DNA: TGTGCCACCAGCAGAGATAGCGGGAGAGGATTGGATACGCAGTATTTT; CDR3: CATSRDSGRGLDTQYF
size: NA; D: NA; V: TRBV7-3; J: TRBJ2-3; length: 14; DNA: TGTGCCAGCAGCCGGAATGGGGCGACAGATACGCAGTATTTT; CDR3: CASSRNGATDTQYF
size: NA; D: NA; V: TRBV7-4; J: TRBJ2-1; length: 14; DNA: TGTGCCAGCAGCTTAGCGGGGTCTTACAATGAGCAGTTATTC; CDR3: CASSLAGSYNEQLF
size: NA; D: NA; V: TRBV6-6; J: TRBJ1-5; length: 14; DNA: TGTGCCAGCAGAGACGGACAAGAGGGCCAGCCCCAGCATTTT; CDR3: CASRDGQEGQPQHF
size: once; D: TRBD2; V: TRBV19; J: TRBJ2-5; length: 16; DNA: TGTGCCAGTAGTATAGAGGGACTAGCGGGTCAAGAGACCCAGTACTTC; CDR3: CASSIEGLAGQETQYF
size: NA; D: NA; V: TRBV27; J: TRBJ2-1; length: 17; DNA: TGTGCCAGCAGTCTCTCCCCTGGACTATCAAGTAGGGGTGAGCAGTTCTTC; CDR3: CASSLSPGLSSRGEQFF
size: once; D: NA; V: TRBV19; J: TRBJ1-2; length: 14; DNA: TGTGCCAGTAGTATAGCGGCAGGGGACTATGGCTACACCTTC; CDR3: CASSIAAGDYGYTF
size: NA; D: NA; V: TRBV4-2; J: TRBJ1-1; length: 12; DNA: TGTGCCAGCAGCCAAGGCGGAGATGAAGCTTTCTTT; CDR3: CASSQGGDEAFF
size: few; D: NA; V: TRBV28; J: TRBJ1-5; length: 14; DNA: TGTGCCAGCAGTTTAATGGCGAGCAATCAGCCCCAGCATTTT; CDR3: CASSLMASNQPQHF
size: NA; D: NA; V: TRBV4-1; J: TRBJ2-5; length: 15; DNA: TGCGCCAGCAGCCAAGATGGAGACCAAGGGGAGACCCAGTACTTC; CDR3: CASSQDGDQGETQYF
size: NA; D: NA; V: TRBV4-1; J: TRBJ2-7; length: 14; DNA: TGCGCCAGCAGCCAAGGGACCCTCCTAGGCGAGCAGTACTTC; CDR3: CASSQGTLLGEQYF
size: NA; D: TRBD1; V: TRBV7-4; J: TRBJ1-1; length: 15; DNA: TGTGCCAGCAGCGCCCCAGGGGGCAGGAACACTGAAGCTTTCTTT; CDR3: CASSAPGGRNTEAFF
size: many; D: NA; V: TRBV15; J: TRBJ1-4; length: 12; DNA: TGTGCCACCAGCAGCGAGAATGAAAAACTGTTTTTT; CDR3: CATSSENEKLFF
size: NA; D: NA; V: TRBV6-2/TRBV6-3; J: TRBJ2-3; length: 14; DNA: TGTGCCAGCAGTTACCCTGGACTCACAGATACGCAGTATTTT; CDR3: CASSYPGLTDTQYF
size: few; D: TRBD2; V: TRBV6-1; J: TRBJ2-7; length: 16; DNA: TGTGCCAGCAGTGAAGTTCGGCTAGCGGGGGCCTACGAGCAGTACTTC; CDR3: CASSEVRLAGAYEQYF
size: NA; D: NA; V: TRBV19; J: TRBJ1-4; length: 14; DNA: TGTGCCTCACGGGACGCAAGCACTAATGAAAAACTGTTTTTT; CDR3: CASRDASTNEKLFF
size: NA; D: NA; V: TRBV10-3; J: TRBJ2-1; length: 15; DNA: TGTGCCATCAGTGACCGACTAGGCTTAAAAACTGAGCAGTTCTTC; CDR3: CAISDRLGLKTEQFF
size: many; D: NA; V: TRBV10-3; J: TRBJ2-3; length: 16; DNA: TGTGCCATCAGTGAGTCGGACAGCGCCCTTGCAGATACGCAGTATTTT; CDR3: CAISESDSALADTQYF
size: NA; D: NA; V: TRBV4-2; J: TRBJ1-6; length: 16; DNA: TGTGCCAGCAGCCAAGATCGGCAGGGGCGGTATTCACCCCTCCACTTT; CDR3: CASSQDRQGRYSPLHF
size: NA; D: NA; V: TRBV27; J: TRBJ1-2; length: 14; DNA: TGTGCCAGCAGTCCCAACAACTACGACTATGGCTACACCTTC; CDR3: CASSPNNYDYGYTF
size: NA; D: TRBD2; V: TRBV28; J: TRBJ2-1; length: 15; DNA: TGTGCCAGCAGGAGGAGCGGGAGGGCCCACAATGAGCAGTTCTTC; CDR3: CASRRSGRAHNEQFF
size: NA; D: NA; V: TRBV6-8; J: TRBJ1-2; length: 13; DNA: TGTGCCAGCAGTTACTCGGGGGACCATGGCTACACCTTC; CDR3: CASSYSGDHGYTF
size: few; D: NA; V: TRBV19; J: TRBJ2-7; length: 13; DNA: TGTGCCAGTAGTATAGGTCTAGCAACAGAGCAGTACTTC; CDR3: CASSIGLATEQYF
size: NA; D: NA; V: TRBV20-1; J: TRBJ2-7; length: 14; DNA: TGCAGTGCTAGACTCAGGGTCAGAGCCTACGAGCAGTACTTC; CDR3: CSARLRVRAYEQYF
size: NA; D: NA; V: TRBV19; J: TRBJ1-2; length: 14; DNA: TGTGCCAGTAGTATTTTCTCTCGGAGGTATGGCTACACCTTC; CDR3: CASSIFSRRYGYTF
size: NA; D: NA; V: TRBV6-4; J: TRBJ2-7; length: 13; DNA: TGTGCCAGCAGTGTAGACTCAGGCTACGAGCAGTACTTC; CDR3: CASSVDSGYEQYF
size: NA; D: TRBD1; V: TRBV19; J: TRBJ1-1; length: 14; DNA: TGTGCCAGTAGTAAGCCCCTGACAGGGGACGAAGCTTTCTTT; CDR3: CASSKPLTGDEAFF
size: few; D: TRBD2; V: TRBV11-3; J: TRBJ2-1; length: 19; DNA: TGTGCCAGCAGCCAGCCTGGGACTAGCGAAATAGTCCCCTACAATGAGCAGTTCTTC; CDR3: CASSQPGTSEIVPYNEQFF
size: few; D: TRBD1; V: TRBV10-3; J: TRBJ2-7; length: 18; DNA: TGTGCCATCAGCCCGGGACAGGGGGCTGGGGCGAGGAACTACGAGCAGTACTTC; CDR3: CAISPGQGAGARNYEQYF
size: NA; D: NA; V: TRBV7-2; J: TRBJ1-6; length: 12; DNA: TGTGCCAGCAACAAGGAGGTGTCACCCCTCCACTTT; CDR3: CASNKEVSPLHF
size: NA; D: NA; V: TRBV7-6; J: TRBJ1-1; length: 15; DNA: TGTGCCAGCAGCTTAGCTAAAACAGGCGCCACTGAAGCTTTCTTT; CDR3: CASSLAKTGATEAFF
size: NA; D: NA; V: TRBV7-8; J: TRBJ2-7; length: 14; DNA: TGTGCCAGCAGCCCAACAGGGTACCCCTACGAGCAGTACTTC; CDR3: CASSPTGYPYEQYF
size: few; D: TRBD2; V: TRBV11-2; J: TRBJ2-7; length: 16; DNA: TGTGCCAGCAGCCCCCGACTAGCGGGGGTCCCCTACGAGCAGTACTTC; CDR3: CASSPRLAGVPYEQYF
size: NA; D: NA; V: TRBV25-1; J: TRBJ2-7; length: 15; DNA: TGTGCCAGCAGTGAAGGGCCATCGTCCTCCTACGAGCAGTACTTC; CDR3: CASSEGPSSSYEQYF
size: few; D: NA; V: TRBV7-8; J: TRBJ2-1; length: 15; DNA: TGTGCCAGCAGCTTGCGAATGAGCTCCTACAATGAGCAGTTCTTC; CDR3: CASSLRMSSYNEQFF
size: NA; D: TRBD2; V: TRBV20-1; J: TRBJ2-1; length: 15; DNA: TGCAGTGCCCCGGTCTGGGCTAGCGGGAGCAATGAGCAGTTCTTC; CDR3: CSAPVWASGSNEQFF
size: NA; D: NA; V: TRBV10-3; J: TRBJ2-7; length: 13; DNA: TGTGCCATCAGTGAGTCTAGGCCTACCGAGCAGTACTTC; CDR3: CAISESRPTEQYF